The clone carrying this TCR beta chain was seen only a few times. The antigen is undetermined. This specimen comes from a study of OX40 agonist ivuxolimab in advanced cancers. The overall study: Patients' therapy was ivuxolimab, an antibody that acts as an agonist of OX40 (CD134). General study results and limits: In the 0.1 to 3.0 mg/kg range, CD4+ and CD8+ blood T cells had expanded clonally by week 6. CD8+ T cells showed, on average, more clonal expansion than CD4+ cells.

CDR3 length: 15 amino acids. Germline CDR1 is SGDLS and CDR2 is YYNGEE. Germline trimming cut 3 bases from V and 7 bases from J; bases unmatched to any gene: 8. Sequencing used immunoSEQ multiplex PCR; TCRdb keeps in-frame clones, though not all of them. The profile shows around 45,000 clones, approximately 86% of them singletons. The TCR sequence derives from an adult with an advanced solid tumor such as melanoma, head and neck, liver or kidney cancer. The chain recombines TRBV9 with TRBJ2-3; 10 bases fit TRBD2. The specimen was CD4+ or CD8+ T cells sorted from blood, collected in a trial of the OX40 agonist ivuxolimab. CDR3 sequence reads: CASSAIAGGDNTQYF. The CDR3 nucleotides are TGTGCCAGCAGCGCCATAGCGGGGGGAGATAATACGCAGTATTTT.